The present TCR beta chain was sequenced within a study of T-cell memory formation after mild COVID-19. About the research overall: Each donor largely had its own TCR clusters.

TCRdb re-analysed the 5' RACE reads in MiXCR, keeping a single row per CDR3 protein. The table lists 470,000 or so distinct CDR3 sequences, roughly 18% of them singletons, with roughly an eighth in the top ten. As for this clonotype: Antigen specificity is unknown.

Findings and caveats of the study: Day 15 to 85 contracting clones showed balanced CD4/CD8; later expanders leaned CD4+. Some clones that responded were present in memory (sampled pre-infection), which suggests cross-reactive memory joined. Most CD4+ clones that shrank were in CM and EM, while CD8+ ones turned up in EMRA.

The sequenced sample consisted of PBMCs or a T cell subset sorted from them (not recorded which). The sequence derives from an adult woman who had mild COVID-19 (a few samples of this study predate the infection). Cell type and time point are not known.

DNA for the CDR3: TGTGCCAGTAGAAACAGGGAATGGTTACTAACTGAAGCTTTCTTT. Translation: CASRNREWLLTEAFF. The chain has TRBV19 and TRBJ1-1, with D perhaps TRBD1 (6 bases). This CDR3 is 15 amino acids long. Trimming took 6 bases from V and 5 from J, leaving 19 bases between them. Germline V gene sequence: CDR1 LNHDA, CDR2 SQIVND (reference sequence).